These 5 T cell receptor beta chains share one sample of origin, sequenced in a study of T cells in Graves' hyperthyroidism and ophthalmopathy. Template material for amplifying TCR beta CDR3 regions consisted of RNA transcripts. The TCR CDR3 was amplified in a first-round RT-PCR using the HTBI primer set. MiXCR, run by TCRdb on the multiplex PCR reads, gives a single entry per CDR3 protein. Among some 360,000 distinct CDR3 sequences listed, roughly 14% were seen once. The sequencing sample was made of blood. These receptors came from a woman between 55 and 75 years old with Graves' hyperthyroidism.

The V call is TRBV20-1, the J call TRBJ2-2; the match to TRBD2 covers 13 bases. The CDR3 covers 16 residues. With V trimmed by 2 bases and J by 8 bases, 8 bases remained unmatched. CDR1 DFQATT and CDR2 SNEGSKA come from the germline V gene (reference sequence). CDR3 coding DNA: TGCAGTGCTAGACAACCGGGACTAGCGGGAACTGGGGAGCTGTTTTTT. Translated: CSARQPGLAGTGELFF.

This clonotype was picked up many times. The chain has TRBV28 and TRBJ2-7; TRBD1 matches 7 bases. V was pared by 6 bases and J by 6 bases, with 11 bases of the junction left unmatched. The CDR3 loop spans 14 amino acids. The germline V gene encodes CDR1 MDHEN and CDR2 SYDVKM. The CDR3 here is CASSPPDRVGEQYF. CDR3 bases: TGTGCCAGCAGCCCCCCTGACAGGGTTGGCGAGCAGTACTTC.

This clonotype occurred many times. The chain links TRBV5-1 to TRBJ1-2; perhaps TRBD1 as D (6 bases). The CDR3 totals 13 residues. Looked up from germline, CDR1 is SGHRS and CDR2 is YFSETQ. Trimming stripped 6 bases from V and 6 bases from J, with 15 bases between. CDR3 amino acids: CASMQTRGDGYTF. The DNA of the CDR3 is TGCGCCAGCATGCAGACGAGGGGGGATGGCTACACCTTC.

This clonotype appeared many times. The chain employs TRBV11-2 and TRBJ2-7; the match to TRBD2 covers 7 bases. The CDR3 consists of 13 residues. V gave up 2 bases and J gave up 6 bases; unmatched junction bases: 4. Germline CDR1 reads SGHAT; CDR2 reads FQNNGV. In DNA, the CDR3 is TGTGCCAGCAGCTTACTGACTAGCAGCGAGCAGTACTTC. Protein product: CASSLLTSSEQYF.

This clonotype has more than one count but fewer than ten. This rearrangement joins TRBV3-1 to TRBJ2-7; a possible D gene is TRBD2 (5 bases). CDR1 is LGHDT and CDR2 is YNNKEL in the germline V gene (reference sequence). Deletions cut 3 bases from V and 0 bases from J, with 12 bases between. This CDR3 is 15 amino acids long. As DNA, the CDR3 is TGTGCCAGCAGCCAGACTACTATTAGCTCCTACGAGCAGTACTTC. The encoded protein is CASSQTTISSYEQYF.